The 26 T cell receptor beta chains reported below all come from one sample, sequenced in a study of graft-versus-host responses after intestinal transplantation. Their antigen targets remain unknown. Clones were read by immunoSEQ multiplex PCR, and TCRdb kept only the in-frame ones, dropping some. The sample holds tens of thousands of clones; more than 85% are singletons and the top ten take under 0.55%. Sequenced here: unstimulated CD8+ T cells sorted from spleen or lymph node cells, sampled before intestinal transplant. The receptor set was obtained from a human donor who received an intestinal transplant.

This chain uses TRBV7-9 with TRBJ2-7; D is perhaps TRBD1 (5 bases). Trimming shortened V by 4 bases and J by 7 bases, and 11 bases separated the two germline ends. From germline, CDR1 is SEHNR and CDR2 FQNEAQ (reference sequence). The CDR3 is 12 amino acids. CDR3 in amino acids: CASSSPRTEQYF. CDR3 nucleotides: TGTGCCAGCAGCTCCCCGCGGACAGAGCAGTACTTC.

This chain joins TRBV5-5 and TRBJ2-1, with a weak D call TRBD2 (7 bases). The germline CDR1 and CDR2 sequences are SGHKS and YYEKEE (reference sequence). This CDR3 is 16 amino acids long. Trimming cost V 3 bases and J 1 base, with 14 bases left between them. CDR3 coding DNA: TGTGCCAGCAGCTGGGGGGGGAGGGGGTCCTACAATGAGCAGTTCTTC. This encodes CASSWGGRGSYNEQFF.

The chain has TRBV19 and TRBJ1-1; 9 bases map to TRBD1. This CDR3 comprises 15 residues. Germline loops: CDR1 LNHDA, CDR2 SQIVND (reference sequence). Trimming cost V 1 base and J 2 bases; bases outside gene matches: 2. The CDR3, as DNA: TGTGCCAGTAGTATAGCGGGACAGGGCAACACTGAAGCTTTCTTT. Encoded protein: CASSIAGQGNTEAFF.

In its sample, this clone was seen once. This rearrangement joins TRBV9 to TRBJ2-2, with 7 bases fitting TRBD2. Trimming removed 2 bases from V and 0 bases from J; junction bases left unmatched: 10. This CDR3 has 18 amino acids. Germline V gene data show CDR1 as SGDLS and CDR2 as YYNGEE. The CDR3 DNA reads TGTGCCAGCAGCGTCGACCCCTTGCGGGGGTCGAACACCGGGGAGCTGTTTTTT. Translating gives CASSVDPLRGSNTGELFF.

The V call is TRBV19, the J call TRBJ2-7; 7 bases agree with TRBD2. This CDR3 region has 14 residues. CDR1 and CDR2 from the germline V gene are LNHDA and SQIVND (reference sequence). V gave up 7 bases and J gave up 3 bases; unmatched junction bases: 9. CDR3 sequence: CASTLKAGDYEQYF. CDR3 DNA: TGTGCCAGTACTCTGAAGGCGGGAGACTACGAGCAGTACTTC.

V usage is TRBV2 and J usage is TRBJ2-1, with a possible D match to TRBD2 (6 bases). Germline-derived CDR1 and CDR2 are SNHLY and FYNNEI. The V gene lost 1 base and the J gene lost 2 bases, with 9 bases spanning the gap. This CDR3 spans 15 amino acids. DNA for the CDR3: TGTGCCAGCAGTGAAGGCGGGATCCCCTACAATGAGCAGTTCTTC. Its protein product is CASSEGGIPYNEQFF. Variable domain in full (rest from reference TRBV2 and TRBJ2-1): EPEVTQTPSHQVTQMGQEVILRCVPISNHLYFYWYRQILGQKVEFLVSFYNNEISEKSEIFDDQFSVERPDGSNFTLKIRSTKLEDSAMYFCASSEGGIPYNEQFFGPGTRLTVL.

This clone was observed a single time. The chain employs TRBV6-5 and TRBJ2-1, with TRBD2 identical over 9 bases. Germline V CDR1 and CDR2: MNHEY, SVGAGI. The CDR3 covers 14 residues. V was pared by 2 bases and J by 9 bases, with 5 bases of the junction left unmatched. Here the CDR3 DNA reads TGTGCCAGCAGTTACCAATCAGCGGGGGGTGAGCAGTTCTTC. Amino acids: CASSYQSAGGEQFF.

The J gene is TRBJ1-1, the V gene TRBV7-9; 10 nucleotides line up with TRBD1. The CDR3 length is 15 residues. Germline V gene lookup returns CDR1 SEHNR and CDR2 FQNEAQ (reference sequence). V was pared by 5 bases and J by 5 bases, with 8 bases of the junction left unmatched. CDR3 sequence reads: CASSHPGQGTTEAFF. As DNA, the CDR3 is TGTGCCAGCAGCCACCCGGGACAGGGGACAACTGAAGCTTTCTTT.

The V call is TRBV4-1, the J call TRBJ2-7; D unresolved. Trimming took off 0 bases at V and 4 bases at J, with 10 bases between the two ends. Germline V CDR1 and CDR2: MGHRA, YSYEKL. The length of the CDR3 is 14 residues. CDR3 coding DNA: TGCGCCAGCAGCCAAGATCTGTTCGGTTACGAGCAGTACTTC. Its translation: CASSQDLFGYEQYF.

The chain joins TRBV4-1 to TRBJ1-4; no clear D gene. This CDR3 spans 13 amino acids. CDR1 MGHRA and CDR2 YSYEKL come from the germline V gene. Trimming took 0 bases from V and 10 from J, leaving 9 bases between them. The CDR3, as DNA: TGCGCCAGCAGCCAAGATGGCGCAGGAAAACTGTTTTTT. Translating gives CASSQDGAGKLFF.

The CDR3 sequence: CAISEPTSGISSYEQYF. CDR3 nucleotide sequence: TGTGCCATCAGTGAACCGACTAGCGGGATCTCCTCCTACGAGCAGTACTTC. The chain recombines TRBV10-3 with TRBJ2-7; TRBD2 matches at 11 bases. The J segment lost 0 bases and the V segment lost 3 bases, leaving 7 bases of the junction unmatched. The germline V gene has CDR1 ENHRY and CDR2 SYGVKD. The CDR3 is 17 amino acids.

DNA of the CDR3: TGTGCCAGCACCGAGAGGGCGCTAACCCCGAACACCGGGGAGCTGTTTTTT. This translates into CASTERALTPNTGELFF. This chain joins TRBV2 and TRBJ2-2, with D possibly TRBD2 on 5 matching bases. Germline V gene data show CDR1 as SNHLY and CDR2 as FYNNEI. The V and J ends lost 7 bases and 0 bases respectively, with 18 bases between them. The CDR3 is 17 residues long.

The V call is TRBV27, the J call TRBJ2-1, with TRBD2 as a possible D gene (6 bases). The CDR3 totals 15 residues. Trimming removed 8 bases at V and 4 bases at J, with 18 bases between. Germline CDR1 MNHEY, CDR2 SMNVEV (reference sequence). The CDR3 coding sequence is TGTGCCAGCTCAAGGAGGGCACTGGATTACAATGAGCAGTTCTTC. It encodes CASSRRALDYNEQFF.

V and J are TRBV9 and TRBJ1-6; D might be TRBD1 (6 bases). This CDR3 has 14 amino acids. Germline V gene sequence: CDR1 SGDLS, CDR2 YYNGEE. Trimming took off 0 bases at V and 10 bases at J, with 11 bases between the two ends. The CDR3 coding sequence is TGTGCCAGCAGCGTAGCTTCAGGGGTATCACCCCTCCACTTT. Its protein is CASSVASGVSPLHF. The complete variable domain, with remaining parts taken from reference TRBV9 and TRBJ1-6, reads DSGVTQTPKHLITATGQRVTLRCSPRSGDLSVYWYQQSLDQGLQFLIQYYNGEERAKGNILERFSAQQFPDLHSELNLSSLELGDSALYFCASSVASGVSPLHFGNGTRLTVT.

This CDR3 is CASSSDRGPDRNTEAFF. The CDR3 DNA follows: TGTGCCAGCAGCTCGGACAGGGGGCCGGATCGAAACACTGAAGCTTTCTTT. J is TRBJ1-1 and V is TRBV7-6; 11 bases are a match to TRBD1. CDR1 and CDR2 (germline): SGHVS, FNYEAQ. This CDR3 has 17 amino acids. J gave up 2 bases and V 4 bases, and 9 bases lay outside the gene matches.

The CDR3 loop reads CASSFQGADEQFF. DNA for the CDR3: TGCGCCAGCAGCTTCCAGGGGGCGGATGAGCAGTTCTTC. This chain uses TRBV5-1 with TRBJ2-1, with 8 bases fitting TRBD1. Unmatched junction bases numbered 3, after V lost 2 bases and J lost 8 bases. Germline V CDR1 and CDR2: SGHRS, YFSETQ. This CDR3 is 13 amino acids long.

The genes are TRBV5-4 and TRBJ2-7; possibly TRBD2 for D (6 bases). V lost 2 bases and J 2 bases, leaving 14 bases between the germline ends. The CDR3 contains 15 residues. Germline-derived CDR1 and CDR2 are SGHNT and YYREEE (reference sequence). CDR3 DNA: TGTGCCAGCAGCTTTGGTCCTAGCGTCACCTACGAGCAGTACTTC. Translating it yields CASSFGPSVTYEQYF.

The V and J genes are TRBV6-1 and TRBJ2-5; the match to TRBD2 covers 12 bases. Germline V gene lookup returns CDR1 MNHNS and CDR2 SASEGT. J was trimmed by 4 bases and V by 8 bases; bases with no gene match: 8. The CDR3 totals 15 residues. The CDR3 region has the DNA TGTGCCAGCCGAAGACTAGCGGGAGTAGTAGAGACCCAGTACTTC. This codes for CASRRLAGVVETQYF.

This chain uses TRBV5-1 with TRBJ2-7; tentatively, D is TRBD2 (6 bases). V shed 1 base and J shed 4 bases, with 15 bases lying between them. This CDR3 has 15 residues. Germline CDR1 reads SGHRS; CDR2 reads YFSETQ. The CDR3 loop is CASSLKEGGGYEQYF. The CDR3 nucleotides read TGCGCCAGCAGCTTGAAGGAGGGAGGCGGATACGAGCAGTACTTC.

The genes are TRBV29-1 and TRBJ2-7; TRBD1 matches at 9 bases. V lost 6 bases to trimming and J lost 5 bases; unmatched junction nucleotides: 8. Per the germline V gene, CDR1 is SQVTM and CDR2 is ANQGSEA. The CDR3 length is 13 residues. CDR3 loop: CSVGDRDFDEQYF. The CDR3 DNA reads TGCAGCGTAGGGGACAGGGACTTCGACGAGCAGTACTTC.

This chain connects TRBV6-5 to TRBJ2-5; tentatively, D is TRBD2 (5 bases). The CDR3 extends over 13 amino acids. V lost 4 bases to trimming and J lost 10 bases, with 16 bases between them. CDR1 MNHEY and CDR2 SVGAGI come from the germline V gene. DNA for the CDR3: TGTGCCAGCAGTTCCGCCGTGGCTCGGGACCAGTACTTC. Its translation is CASSSAVARDQYF.

The V gene is TRBV5-1, the J gene TRBJ1-5; TRBD1 is a possible D gene (5 bases). Germline-derived CDR1 and CDR2 are SGHRS and YFSETQ. V lost 4 bases to trimming and J lost 2 bases, with 16 bases between them. The CDR3 totals 16 residues. The CDR3 sequence: CASSEGSGGGNQPQHF. DNA of the CDR3: TGCGCCAGCAGCGAGGGGTCCGGGGGAGGCAATCAGCCCCAGCATTTT. The full variable domain, with the rest looked up from reference TRBV5-1 and TRBJ1-5, is KAGVTQTPRYLIKTRGQQVTLSCSPISGHRSVSWYQQTPGQGLQFLFEYFSETQRNKGNFPGRFSGRQFSNSRSEMNVSTLELGDSALYLCASSEGSGGGNQPQHFGDGTRLSIL.

The chain links TRBV18 to TRBJ2-7; 7 bases map to TRBD1. The CDR3 covers 14 residues. V lost 4 bases, J lost 3 bases, and 6 bases stayed unmatched. Germline V CDR1 and CDR2: KGHSH, LQKENI. Written as DNA, the CDR3 is TGTGCCAGCTCACTTCCTGACAGGGTCTACGAGCAGTACTTC. This gives the protein CASSLPDRVYEQYF.

V gene TRBV7-9 combines with J gene TRBJ1-1; D is ambiguous. Trimming left V 0 bases short and J 0 bases short, with 2 bases between. Germline V gene lookup returns CDR1 SEHNR and CDR2 FQNEAQ (reference sequence). CDR3 size: 13 residues. The CDR3 DNA reads as TGTGCCAGCAGCTTAGCCTTGAACACTGAAGCTTTCTTT. This translates into CASSLALNTEAFF.

The gene calls are TRBV5-1 and TRBJ2-6, with a possible D match to TRBD1 (6 bases). Deletions cut 4 bases from V and 0 bases from J, with 14 bases between. CDR1 is SGHRS and CDR2 is YFSETQ in the germline V gene. CDR3 size: 17 residues. The DNA of the CDR3 is TGCGCCAGCAGCGTGACAGGTTATATCTCTGGGGCCAACGTCCTGACTTTC. It yields the protein CASSVTGYISGANVLTF.

The genes are TRBV7-9 and TRBJ1-1; 7 bases line up with TRBD1. J gave up 4 bases and V 5 bases, and 10 bases lay outside the gene matches. The germline V gene has CDR1 SEHNR and CDR2 FQNEAQ (reference sequence). This CDR3 is built from 15 residues. The CDR3 bases are TGTGCCAGCAGCCCCAGACACAGGGGAGGCACTGAAGCTTTCTTT. It translates to CASSPRHRGGTEAFF.